These T cell receptor beta chains were read from a single sample in a study of early T cells in non-severe SARS-CoV-2 infection. TCRdb reanalysed the 5' RACE reads using MiXCR and keeps one entry per CDR3 protein. The data contain under 30,000 distinct CDR3 sequences, around 5.1% of them singletons. The sample comprised whole blood. All receptors derive from an adult who was a healthcare worker with PCR-confirmed SARS-CoV-2 infection or an uninfected control (not recorded which). The CDR3 runs from the conserved cysteine through the conserved F or W. Each record gives: J gene, D gene, V gene, clone size, CDR3 protein, CDR3 DNA. The D gene is left open where the match is weak. Some rows have no size entry. The others give once, few or many, or a class for an expanded clone.

j_call: TRBJ2-7; d_call: .; v_call: TRBV29-1; clone_size: .; cdr3_aa: CSAGKSSYEQYF; cdr3_nt: TGCAGCGCCGGGAAGAGCTCCTACGAGCAGTACTTC
j_call: TRBJ2-7; d_call: .; v_call: TRBV7-9; clone_size: .; cdr3_aa: CASSSLTGFEQYF; cdr3_nt: TGTGCCAGCAGCTCTTTGACTGGTTTCGAGCAGTACTTC
j_call: TRBJ1-3; d_call: .; v_call: TRBV28; clone_size: many; cdr3_aa: CASSRSSRSGNTIYF; cdr3_nt: TGTGCCAGCAGTCGGAGCAGCCGCTCTGGAAACACCATATATTTT
j_call: TRBJ2-1; d_call: TRBD1; v_call: TRBV6-6; clone_size: many; cdr3_aa: CASTRDRGHYNEQFF; cdr3_nt: TGTGCCAGCACCCGAGACAGGGGGCACTACAATGAGCAGTTCTTC
j_call: TRBJ2-7; d_call: .; v_call: TRBV11-2; clone_size: many; cdr3_aa: CASSGSRTNEQYF; cdr3_nt: TGTGCCAGCAGCGGCTCAAGAACCAACGAGCAGTACTTC
j_call: TRBJ2-2; d_call: TRBD1; v_call: TRBV6-6; clone_size: .; cdr3_aa: CASSSNLGVSAGGLFF; cdr3_nt: TGTGCCAGCAGTTCCAATCTCGGCGTTTCCGCAGGGGGTCTGTTTTTT
j_call: TRBJ2-7; d_call: .; v_call: TRBV18; clone_size: many; cdr3_aa: CASSTGAYEQYF; cdr3_nt: TGTGCCAGCTCAACAGGAGCCTACGAGCAGTACTTC
j_call: TRBJ2-7; d_call: .; v_call: TRBV15; clone_size: many; cdr3_aa: CATSGTGTEQYF; cdr3_nt: TGTGCCACCAGCGGTACAGGGACCGAGCAGTACTTC
j_call: TRBJ2-2; d_call: TRBD1; v_call: TRBV19; clone_size: few; cdr3_aa: CASSIIRTGTPGELFF; cdr3_nt: TGTGCCAGTAGTATTATACGGACAGGGACCCCCGGGGAGCTGTTTTTT
j_call: TRBJ2-2; d_call: .; v_call: TRBV30; clone_size: many; cdr3_aa: CAWSVLSLGGELFF; cdr3_nt: TGTGCCTGGAGTGTATTATCCCTCGGGGGGGAGCTGTTTTTT
j_call: TRBJ2-3; d_call: TRBD1; v_call: TRBV6-5; clone_size: many; cdr3_aa: CASSTTIDRALNTQYF; cdr3_nt: TGTGCCAGCAGTACGACAATCGACAGGGCGCTGAATACGCAGTATTTT
j_call: TRBJ1-2; d_call: .; v_call: TRBV6-5; clone_size: once; cdr3_aa: CASISAGQAFNGYGYTF; cdr3_nt: TGTGCCAGCATTTCCGCGGGACAAGCCTTCAACGGCTATGGCTACACCTTC
j_call: TRBJ1-6; d_call: TRBD1; v_call: TRBV7-2; clone_size: many; cdr3_aa: CASSRGTETPLHF; cdr3_nt: TGTGCCAGCAGCCGAGGGACAGAGACACCCCTCCACTTT
j_call: TRBJ2-1; d_call: TRBD2; v_call: TRBV7-2; clone_size: .; cdr3_aa: CASSPWGTSGPNEQFF; cdr3_nt: TGTGCCAGCAGCCCGTGGGGGACTAGCGGGCCGAATGAGCAGTTCTTC
j_call: TRBJ1-5; d_call: .; v_call: TRBV12-3/TRBV12-4; clone_size: many; cdr3_aa: CASSLTGVGNQPQHF; cdr3_nt: TGTGCCAGCAGCCTGACAGGAGTTGGCAATCAGCCCCAGCATTTT
j_call: TRBJ2-2; d_call: .; v_call: TRBV6-5; clone_size: many; cdr3_aa: CASSETGTGELFF; cdr3_nt: TGTGCCAGCAGTGAAACAGGGACCGGGGAGCTGTTTTTT
j_call: TRBJ1-1; d_call: TRBD1; v_call: TRBV5-4; clone_size: few; cdr3_aa: CASSFQDRTNTEAFF; cdr3_nt: TGTGCCAGCAGCTTTCAGGACAGGACGAACACTGAAGCTTTCTTT
j_call: TRBJ1-1; d_call: .; v_call: TRBV12-3/TRBV12-4; clone_size: few; cdr3_aa: CASRKRPGVSTEAFF; cdr3_nt: TGTGCCAGCAGAAAGAGGCCAGGGGTGAGCACTGAAGCTTTCTTT
j_call: TRBJ2-3; d_call: .; v_call: TRBV3-1; clone_size: .; cdr3_aa: CASSQALTSTDTQYF; cdr3_nt: TGTGCCAGCAGCCAAGCTCTGACTTCCACAGATACGCAGTATTTT
j_call: TRBJ2-3; d_call: TRBD2; v_call: TRBV29-1; clone_size: many; cdr3_aa: CSVRRGLAGDGTQYF; cdr3_nt: TGCAGCGTTAGACGCGGACTAGCGGGGGACGGTACGCAGTATTTT
j_call: TRBJ2-1; d_call: .; v_call: TRBV3-1; clone_size: many; cdr3_aa: CASSHGMEYNEQFF; cdr3_nt: TGTGCCAGCAGCCATGGGATGGAATACAATGAGCAGTTCTTC
j_call: TRBJ2-3; d_call: .; v_call: TRBV7-2; clone_size: many; cdr3_aa: CASSSGHRTDTQYF; cdr3_nt: TGTGCCAGCAGCTCGGGACATCGCACAGATACGCAGTATTTT
j_call: TRBJ2-5; d_call: .; v_call: TRBV20-1; clone_size: many; cdr3_aa: CSARDSGENLETQYF; cdr3_nt: TGCAGTGCTAGAGATTCGGGGGAGAACTTAGAGACCCAGTACTTC
j_call: TRBJ2-5; d_call: TRBD2; v_call: TRBV7-9; clone_size: .; cdr3_aa: CASSSSGGASRKTQYF; cdr3_nt: TGTGCCAGCAGCTCAAGCGGGGGGGCTAGCCGAAAGACCCAGTACTTC
j_call: TRBJ2-4; d_call: .; v_call: TRBV4-3; clone_size: many; cdr3_aa: CASSQDDGGWGAKNIQYF; cdr3_nt: TGCGCCAGCAGCCAAGATGACGGGGGCTGGGGAGCCAAAAACATTCAGTACTTC
j_call: TRBJ2-7; d_call: .; v_call: TRBV9; clone_size: many; cdr3_aa: CASSVGRKAYEQYF; cdr3_nt: TGTGCCAGCAGCGTAGGGAGGAAAGCCTACGAGCAGTACTTC
j_call: TRBJ2-1; d_call: TRBD1; v_call: TRBV7-2; clone_size: few; cdr3_aa: CASSRQTGSNEQFF; cdr3_nt: TGTGCCAGCAGCCGCCAGACAGGGAGCAATGAGCAGTTCTTC
j_call: TRBJ1-5; d_call: TRBD1; v_call: TRBV28; clone_size: many; cdr3_aa: CASSTPQGPNQPQHF; cdr3_nt: TGTGCCAGCAGCACCCCACAGGGGCCCAATCAGCCCCAGCATTTT
j_call: TRBJ2-2; d_call: TRBD1; v_call: TRBV24-1; clone_size: many; cdr3_aa: CATSDPQGAVTGELFF; cdr3_nt: TGTGCCACCAGTGATCCACAGGGGGCGGTCACCGGGGAGCTGTTTTTT
j_call: TRBJ1-2; d_call: .; v_call: TRBV28; clone_size: .; cdr3_aa: CASSRNYGYTF; cdr3_nt: TGTGCCAGCAGTCGTAACTATGGCTACACCTTC
j_call: TRBJ2-7; d_call: TRBD1; v_call: TRBV29-1; clone_size: few; cdr3_aa: CSVEMRTGVYEQYF; cdr3_nt: TGCAGCGTTGAGATGCGGACAGGGGTGTACGAGCAGTACTTC
j_call: TRBJ2-2; d_call: .; v_call: TRBV18; clone_size: few; cdr3_aa: CASSPPLRSQPGELFF; cdr3_nt: TGTGCCAGCTCACCCCCACTAAGGTCGCAACCCGGGGAGCTGTTTTTT
j_call: TRBJ2-1; d_call: .; v_call: TRBV10-3; clone_size: many; cdr3_aa: CAISDRTYNEQFF; cdr3_nt: TGTGCCATCAGTGATAGGACTTACAATGAGCAGTTCTTC
j_call: TRBJ2-7; d_call: .; v_call: TRBV7-9; clone_size: few; cdr3_aa: CAIEGPWTYEQYF; cdr3_nt: TGTGCCATCGAGGGACCGTGGACCTACGAGCAGTACTTC
j_call: TRBJ2-7; d_call: .; v_call: TRBV2; clone_size: many; cdr3_aa: CASSEGGTGRGEQYF; cdr3_nt: TGTGCCAGCAGTGAAGGCGGGACTGGCCGGGGCGAGCAGTACTTC
j_call: TRBJ1-4; d_call: .; v_call: TRBV18; clone_size: many; cdr3_aa: CASSRYGAYTNEKLFF; cdr3_nt: TGTGCCAGCTCACGATACGGGGCGTATACTAATGAAAAACTGTTTTTT
j_call: TRBJ2-2; d_call: TRBD1; v_call: TRBV7-9; clone_size: many; cdr3_aa: CASRPQGVRTGELFF; cdr3_nt: TGTGCCAGCAGACCACAGGGGGTTCGGACCGGGGAGCTGTTTTTT
j_call: TRBJ2-7; d_call: .; v_call: TRBV12-3/TRBV12-4; clone_size: many; cdr3_aa: CASSSGTSAEQYF; cdr3_nt: TGTGCCAGCAGCTCCGGGACTTCTGCCGAGCAGTACTTC
j_call: TRBJ1-5; d_call: .; v_call: TRBV6-5; clone_size: many; cdr3_aa: CASSYNPTSPQHF; cdr3_nt: TGTGCCAGCAGTTACAACCCTACCTCGCCCCAGCATTTT
j_call: TRBJ2-3; d_call: .; v_call: TRBV5-6; clone_size: medium-sized; cdr3_aa: CASSLAFSQDYDTQYF; cdr3_nt: TGTGCCAGCAGCTTGGCCTTCAGCCAAGATTATGATACGCAGTATTTT
j_call: TRBJ2-1; d_call: .; v_call: TRBV7-8; clone_size: many; cdr3_aa: CASSSTGRGSYNEQFF; cdr3_nt: TGTGCCAGCAGCTCAACAGGGAGGGGCTCCTACAATGAGCAGTTCTTC
j_call: TRBJ2-7; d_call: TRBD1; v_call: TRBV28; clone_size: many; cdr3_aa: CASSLRGLRTGVEQYF; cdr3_nt: TGTGCCAGCAGTTTAAGGGGATTGCGGACAGGGGTAGAGCAGTACTTC
j_call: TRBJ2-5; d_call: .; v_call: TRBV7-6; clone_size: many; cdr3_aa: CASSLGSGLYQETQYF; cdr3_nt: TGTGCCAGCAGCTTAGGGTCGGGGCTGTACCAAGAGACCCAGTACTTC
j_call: TRBJ2-3; d_call: TRBD2; v_call: TRBV29-1; clone_size: few; cdr3_aa: CSVEDPATSAIDTQYF; cdr3_nt: TGCAGCGTTGAAGATCCGGCGACTAGCGCGATAGATACGCAGTATTTT
j_call: TRBJ2-2; d_call: TRBD2; v_call: TRBV6-5; clone_size: few; cdr3_aa: CASSRGGTPPGELFF; cdr3_nt: TGTGCCAGCAGTCGGGGGGGGACTCCGCCCGGGGAGCTGTTTTTT
j_call: TRBJ1-2; d_call: .; v_call: TRBV29-1; clone_size: many; cdr3_aa: CSAGTTLTGANYGYTF; cdr3_nt: TGCAGCGCAGGGACCACGTTAACTGGAGCTAACTATGGCTACACCTTC
j_call: TRBJ2-1; d_call: .; v_call: TRBV5-4; clone_size: few; cdr3_aa: CASSLQGSYNEQFF; cdr3_nt: TGTGCCAGCAGCTTGCAGGGCTCCTACAATGAGCAGTTCTTC
j_call: TRBJ1-5; d_call: .; v_call: TRBV12-3/TRBV12-4; clone_size: many; cdr3_aa: CASSLGANQPQHF; cdr3_nt: TGTGCCAGCAGTTTAGGGGCTAATCAGCCCCAGCATTTT
j_call: TRBJ2-7; d_call: TRBD1; v_call: TRBV12-3/TRBV12-4; clone_size: many; cdr3_aa: CASSPIYKTGFNYEQYF; cdr3_nt: TGTGCCAGCAGCCCCATCTACAAGACAGGGTTTAATTACGAGCAGTACTTC
j_call: TRBJ2-7; d_call: .; v_call: TRBV7-6; clone_size: many; cdr3_aa: CASSLASGRNVYEQYF; cdr3_nt: TGTGCCAGCAGCTTAGCGTCGGGCAGGAATGTTTACGAGCAGTACTTC
j_call: TRBJ2-4; d_call: TRBD1; v_call: TRBV7-2; clone_size: .; cdr3_aa: CASTRDSIQYF; cdr3_nt: TGTGCCAGCACCAGGGACAGCATTCAGTACTTC
j_call: TRBJ1-2; d_call: .; v_call: TRBV2; clone_size: many; cdr3_aa: CASSNGGNNYGYTF; cdr3_nt: TGTGCCAGCAGTAATGGGGGTAATAACTATGGCTACACCTTC
j_call: TRBJ2-1; d_call: TRBD2; v_call: TRBV6-2/TRBV6-3; clone_size: few; cdr3_aa: CASSYSTGGNEQFF; cdr3_nt: TGTGCCAGCAGTTACTCGACGGGGGGTAATGAGCAGTTCTTC
j_call: TRBJ1-2; d_call: .; v_call: TRBV10-2; clone_size: many; cdr3_aa: CATSSKPQMGYTF; cdr3_nt: TGCGCCACCTCCTCTAAGCCTCAAATGGGCTACACCTTC
j_call: TRBJ1-5; d_call: .; v_call: TRBV7-2; clone_size: many; cdr3_aa: CASSLDSRYSNQPQHF; cdr3_nt: TGCGCCAGCAGCTTAGATAGTCGATATAGCAATCAGCCCCAGCATTTT